The 30 T cell receptor beta chains below all came from one sample that was sequenced in a study of spatial heterogeneity in lung cancer. Documented time point: sample taken at primary tumor resection. TCRdb analysed the 5' RACE reads with MiXCR anew, one entry per CDR3 protein. This sample has around 5,000 distinct CDR3 sequences, with approximately 3% found just once. The sequencing here drew on normal lung tissue next to the tumor, taken at surgery. The receptors come from a male donor with early-stage non-small cell lung cancer.

This clonotype is medium-sized within its sample. The genes are TRBV20-1 and TRBJ1-5; tentative D call: TRBD1 (5 bases). The germline V gene has CDR1 DFQATT and CDR2 SNEGSKA (reference sequence). The V end lost 3 bases, the J end lost 0 bases, and 21 bases lay between the germline ends. This CDR3 has 18 amino acids. The CDR3, as DNA: TGCAGTGCTAGTAAGACAGCCGCTGGGTTCGATAGCAATCAGCCCCAGCATTTT. As protein: CSASKTAAGFDSNQPQHF.

This clonotype was counted between two and nine times. The rearrangement links TRBV20-1 to TRBJ2-1; 8 nucleotides line up with TRBD2. Looked up from germline, CDR1 is DFQATT and CDR2 is SNEGSKA (reference sequence). The CDR3 runs to 15 residues. J was trimmed by 7 bases and V by 0 bases; bases with no gene match: 8. The CDR3 region is CSARDPASGCNEQFF. The CDR3 nucleotides are TGCAGTGCTAGAGATCCGGCTAGCGGGTGTAATGAGCAGTTCTTC.

This clonotype appeared many times. The chain is built from TRBV2 and TRBJ1-2; tentatively, D is TRBD1 (6 bases). This CDR3 has 12 residues. V dropped 11 bases and J dropped 7 bases, with 17 bases sitting between them. CDR1 and CDR2 (germline): SNHLY, FYNNEI. DNA of the CDR3: TGTGCCTCAAGGGGGGGGCTGAGTGGCTACACCTTC. The encoded protein is CASRGGLSGYTF. The full variable domain, completed using reference TRBV2 and TRBJ1-2, is EPEVTQTPSHQVTQMGQEVILRCVPISNHLYFYWYRQILGQKVEFLVSFYNNEISEKSEIFDDQFSVERPDGSNFTLKIRSTKLEDSAMYFCASRGGLSGYTFGSGTRLTVV.

Sample share makes this clonotype medium-sized. The V and J genes are TRBV14 and TRBJ1-3; D might be TRBD1 (6 bases). Per the germline V gene, CDR1 is SGHDN and CDR2 is FVKESK. V was shortened by 3 bases and J by 4 bases, with 22 bases between the two germline ends. The CDR3 length is 18 residues. CDR3 bases: TGTGCCAGCAGCCACCCTCTCGGCGGGGGGCGAGGAGGAAACACCATATATTTT. Protein: CASSHPLGGGRGGNTIYF.

This clonotype is medium-sized. The J gene is TRBJ2-3, the V gene TRBV12-3 or TRBV12-4; no clear D. The CDR3 extends over 14 amino acids. V was cut by 5 bases and J by 3 bases, with 12 bases left in between. CDR3 bases: TGTGCCAGCAGTCCGCGCCGGGTAACAGATACGCAGTATTTT. As protein: CASSPRRVTDTQYF.

This clonotype was seen at least ten times. The V gene is TRBV14, the J gene TRBJ2-3; 10 bases are a match to TRBD1. Per germline, CDR1 SGHDN and CDR2 FVKESK. The CDR3 contains 17 residues. Trimming took 0 bases from V and 4 from J; bases not matched to a gene: 7. CDR3 loop: CASSQEFRTGGSDTQYF. CDR3 nucleotides: TGTGCCAGCAGCCAAGAATTTCGGACAGGGGGTTCAGATACGCAGTATTTT.

This clonotype is medium-sized by share. The genes are TRBV2 and TRBJ2-5; no clear D. Germline-derived CDR1 and CDR2 are SNHLY and FYNNEI. Trimming took 5 bases from V and 2 from J, leaving 3 bases between them. The CDR3 length is 11 residues. Written as DNA, the CDR3 is TGTGCCAGCAGTTTACAAGAGACCCAGTACTTC. Translating it yields CASSLQETQYF.

This clonotype is classed as medium-sized. V and J are TRBV5-1 and TRBJ1-3; D is uncertain. With 0 bases removed from V and 0 bases from J, the gap between germline ends came to 16 bases. CDR3 size: 18 residues. Looked up from germline, CDR1 is SGHRS and CDR2 is YFSETQ. The CDR3 DNA sequence: TGCGCCAGCAGCTTGGCGTCCGGCACCTTGTTCTCTGGAAACACCATATATTTT. Translation: CASSLASGTLFSGNTIYF.

The V call is TRBV19, the J call TRBJ1-2; D is undetermined. Deletions cut 4 bases from V and 2 bases from J, with 11 bases between. Germline V gene data show CDR1 as LNHDA and CDR2 as SQIVND (reference sequence). CDR3 length: 14 amino acids. CDR3 nucleotides: TGTGCCAGTAGTACACAGCCCCGCAACTATGGCTACACCTTC. Translating it yields CASSTQPRNYGYTF. Looking up the rest from reference TRBV19 and TRBJ1-2 gives the full variable domain: DGGITQSPKYLFRKEGQNVTLSCEQNLNHDAMYWYRQDPGQGLRLIYYSQIVNDFQKGDIAEGYSVSREKKESFPLTVTSAQKNPTAFYLCASSTQPRNYGYTFGSGTRLTVV.

This clonotype showed up many times. V gene TRBV18 combines with J gene TRBJ1-1; 8 nucleotides match TRBD1. Germline lookup yields CDR1 KGHSH and CDR2 LQKENI. V was pared by 1 base and J by 6 bases, with 7 bases of the junction left unmatched. The CDR3 sequence is 15 residues long. CDR3 sequence reads: CASSPLVQGVSEAFF. The DNA of the CDR3 is TGTGCCAGCTCACCACTCGTACAGGGGGTCTCTGAAGCTTTCTTT.

The genes are TRBV5-1 and TRBJ2-5, with TRBD1 matching 7 bases. V was pared by 0 bases and J by 1 base, with 6 bases of the junction left unmatched. CDR3 length: 16 amino acids. Germline CDR1 reads SGHRS; CDR2 reads YFSETQ. CDR3 sequence (DNA): TGCGCCAGCAGCTTGGAAACAGGGGACGGCCAAGAGACCCAGTACTTC. The encoded protein is CASSLETGDGQETQYF.

This clonotype was found many times. The rearrangement uses TRBV24-1 and TRBJ2-6; 7 bases are a match to TRBD1. The CDR3 loop spans 16 amino acids. Germline trimming cut 3 bases from V and 2 bases from J; bases unmatched to any gene: 3. CDR1 and CDR2 (germline): KGHDR, SFDVKD. CDR3 amino acids: CATSDTGQAGANVLTF. The DNA of the CDR3 is TGTGCCACCAGTGATACCGGACAGGCTGGGGCCAACGTCCTGACTTTC.

This clonotype was detected many times. The chain combines TRBV5-1 with TRBJ2-1; 12 nucleotides align to TRBD2. In germline, CDR1 is SGHRS, CDR2 YFSETQ. CDR3 length equals 18 residues. Trimming took 0 bases from V and 7 from J; bases not matched to a gene: 11. The CDR3 loop reads CASSLASASGRAGNEQFF. The CDR3 DNA reads as TGCGCCAGCAGCTTGGCCTCGGCTAGCGGGAGGGCCGGGAATGAGCAGTTCTTC.

Comment on this clonotype: Just one base apart from a much larger clone, this may be a read error. The chain combines TRBV20-1 with TRBJ1-1, with D tentatively TRBD1 (5 bases). CDR1 is DFQATT, CDR2 SNEGSKA, per germline (reference sequence). The V gene lost 7 bases and the J gene lost 8 bases, with 17 bases spanning the gap. The CDR3 contains 12 residues. The CDR3 coding sequence is TGCAGTGTCCTTTCAAACTGGGGGGAAGCTTTCTTT. It codes for CSVLSNWGEAFF.

This chain uses TRBV29-1 with TRBJ2-3; 11 positions match TRBD1. Germline V gene lookup returns CDR1 SQVTM and CDR2 ANQGSEA. The V gene end was trimmed by 8 bases and the J gene end by 7 bases; junction bases not matched to a gene: 11. This CDR3 spans 14 amino acids. Written as DNA, the CDR3 is TGCAGCTCCCGGACAGGGGGCAGTGGGAATACGCAGTATTTT. It is translated as CSSRTGGSGNTQYF.

This clonotype was seen many times. The chain links TRBV5-1 to TRBJ2-1; a possible D gene is TRBD2 (6 bases). Germline lookup yields CDR1 SGHRS and CDR2 YFSETQ. CDR3 length: 15 amino acids. The V end was cut by 2 bases, the J end by 6 bases, with 15 bases between. The CDR3 region is CASSLMGGTGNEQFF. CDR3 coding DNA: TGCGCCAGCAGCTTAATGGGCGGGACCGGCAATGAGCAGTTCTTC.

By frequency in the sample, this clonotype is large. The J gene is TRBJ2-1, the V gene TRBV13; D may correspond to TRBD1 or TRBD2 (5 bases each). CDR1 is PRHDT and CDR2 is FYEKMQ in the germline V gene (reference sequence). The CDR3 consists of 13 residues. Trimming removed 4 bases at V and 7 bases at J, with 11 bases between. The CDR3 sequence is CASSSGTGNEQFF. For the CDR3, the DNA is TGTGCCAGCAGCTCCGGGACGGGGAATGAGCAGTTCTTC.

By share, this clonotype ranks as medium-sized. The DNA for the CDR3 is TGCAGTGCTACTCAAATGATAAGCGGGGGGGCCGATGAGCAGTTCTTC. It translates to CSATQMISGGADEQFF. The chain employs TRBV20-1 and TRBJ2-1; TRBD2 aligns across 10 bases. The CDR3 covers 16 residues. CDR1 and CDR2 (germline): DFQATT, SNEGSKA (reference sequence). Unmatched junction bases numbered 14, after V lost 4 bases and J lost 8 bases.

This clonotype is medium-sized by share. The chain combines TRBV20-1 with TRBJ2-3; 7 nucleotides match TRBD2. CDR1 and CDR2 from the germline V gene are DFQATT and SNEGSKA (reference sequence). J lost 0 bases, V lost 4 bases, and 19 bases had no gene match. The CDR3 contains 19 residues. The CDR3 reads CSAITGTTPRGSSTDTQYF. CDR3 coding DNA: TGCAGTGCTATAACCGGGACTACCCCCCGAGGGAGTAGCACAGATACGCAGTATTTT.

In its sample, this clonotype ranks as medium-sized. The rearrangement joins TRBV20-1 to TRBJ2-2, with TRBD2 as a possible D gene (6 bases). V shed 4 bases and J shed 5 bases, with 14 bases lying between them. This CDR3 has 14 residues. The germline gives CDR1 DFQATT, CDR2 SNEGSKA (reference sequence). CDR3 in DNA: TGCAGTGCTAATGCTGGGGCGGGGACCGGGGAGCTGTTTTTT. It yields the protein CSANAGAGTGELFF.

This clonotype has ten or more counts. The V gene is TRBV6-5, the J gene TRBJ2-6, with a possible D match to TRBD2 (5 bases). Per the germline V gene, CDR1 is MNHEY and CDR2 is SVGAGI. This CDR3 is 15 amino acids long. Trimming removed 6 bases at V and 0 bases at J, with 9 bases between. The DNA for the CDR3 is TGTGCCAGCAGATCGGGGTCCTCTGGGGCCAACGTCCTGACTTTC. Translation: CASRSGSSGANVLTF.

In its sample, this clonotype is medium-sized. The chain links TRBV20-1 to TRBJ2-1, with D hard to call. Trimming stripped 3 bases from V and 1 base from J, with 10 bases between. The CDR3 is 14 residues long. The germline V gene has CDR1 DFQATT and CDR2 SNEGSKA (reference sequence). CDR3 nucleotide sequence: TGCAGTGCTAGTCTTCAGAGTTCCTACAATGAGCAGTTCTTC. This gives the protein CSASLQSSYNEQFF.

Sample share makes this clonotype medium-sized. This chain connects TRBV3-1 to TRBJ2-5; no reliable D call. The CDR3 has 13 residues. Trimming shortened V by 2 bases and J by 4 bases, and 8 bases separated the two germline ends. Germline V lookup: CDR1 LGHDT, CDR2 YNNKEL (reference sequence). This CDR3 is CASSQFERETQYF. The DNA of the CDR3 is TGTGCCAGCAGCCAATTTGAGCGAGAGACCCAGTACTTC.

This clonotype is labeled as medium-sized. The chain is built from TRBV29-1 and TRBJ1-1; D is possibly TRBD1 (5 bases). The CDR3 runs to 11 residues. The germline V gene encodes CDR1 SQVTM and CDR2 ANQGSEA. Trimming removed 4 bases from V and 13 bases from J, with 16 bases in between. Here the CDR3 DNA reads TGCAGCGTTGGGGGGGGGTATCAAGATTTCTTT. The encoded protein is CSVGGGYQDFF.

DNA for the CDR3: TGTGCCAGCAGTGGAGGACTAGCGGGAAGCAATGAGCAGTTCTTC. Its protein is CASSGGLAGSNEQFF. The chain joins TRBV2 to TRBJ2-1, with 12 bases matching TRBD2. The germline V gene has CDR1 SNHLY and CDR2 FYNNEI. The V and J ends lost 4 bases and 6 bases, in that order; junction bases with no gene match: 4. The CDR3 runs 15 residues.

This clonotype was counted at least ten times. This chain joins TRBV5-4 and TRBJ1-2, with D possibly being TRBD1 (6 bases). V dropped 4 bases and J dropped 3 bases, with 13 bases sitting between them. The germline V gene has CDR1 SGHNT and CDR2 YYREEE (reference sequence). This CDR3 is built from 14 residues. The CDR3, as DNA: TGTGCCAGCAGCCCGTTACAGGGATACTATGGCTACACCTTC. It translates to CASSPLQGYYGYTF.

By share, this clonotype counts as medium-sized. This sequence joins TRBV6-6 and TRBJ2-1, with D perhaps assigned TRBD1 or TRBD2 (5 bases each). Germline values: CDR1 MNHNY, CDR2 SVGAGI (reference sequence). V dropped 6 bases and J dropped 9 bases, with 15 bases sitting between them. The CDR3 covers 13 residues. The CDR3 DNA is TGTGCCAGCAGCGAGGGGCAGCGAGCTGAGCAGTTCTTC. Its protein product is CASSEGQRAEQFF.

By share, this clonotype counts as medium-sized. This chain links TRBV6-5 with TRBJ1-3, with D perhaps TRBD1 (6 bases). Germline V lookup: CDR1 MNHEY, CDR2 SVGAGI. With 0 bases removed from V and 2 bases from J, the gap between germline ends came to 11 bases. The CDR3 is made up of 16 amino acids. The chain's CDR3 is CASSYSPGTTGNTIYF. As DNA, the CDR3 is TGTGCCAGCAGTTACTCGCCGGGGACAACTGGAAACACCATATATTTT.

This clonotype has ten or more counts. The chain is built from TRBV30 and TRBJ1-3; D may be TRBD1 (5 bases). Deletions cut 4 bases from V and 1 base from J, with 11 bases between. The V gene's germline CDR1 is GTSNPN and CDR2 SVGIG (reference sequence). CDR3 length equals 14 residues. CDR3 amino acids: CAWTGVSSGNTIYF. The CDR3 coding sequence is TGTGCCTGGACGGGGGTATCGTCTGGAAACACCATATATTTT.

This clonotype was picked up many times. This chain links TRBV7-9 with TRBJ2-1; 11 nucleotides match TRBD1. The CDR3 totals 16 residues. CDR1 is SEHNR, CDR2 FQNEAQ, per germline (reference sequence). J gave up 9 bases and V 3 bases, and 10 bases lay outside the gene matches. As DNA, the CDR3 is TGTGCCAGCAGCTTCTCCCCCGGGACAGGGGGACTTGAGCAGTTCTTC. Translation gives CASSFSPGTGGLEQFF. Full variable domain (missing parts from reference TRBV7-9 and TRBJ2-1): DTGVSQNPRHKITKRGQNVTFRCDPISEHNRLYWYRQTLGQGPEFLTYFQNEAQLEKSRLLSDRFSAERPKGSFSTLEIQRTEQGDSAMYLCASSFSPGTGGLEQFFGPGTRLTVL.